The clone carrying this T cell receptor (beta chain) was seen a few times. Its antigen is still unknown. This entry belongs to a study of T-cell memory formation after mild COVID-19. In the study overall: Clusters of TCRs were largely donor specific. Points from the study as a whole: Pre-infection memory held some responding clones, suggesting pre-existing cross-reactive T cells responded.

V lost 3 bases, J lost 3 bases, and 12 bases lay in between. The CDR3 is 14 residues long. The germline CDR1 and CDR2 sequences are ENHRY and SYGVKD. In TCRdb, the 5' RACE reads were re-called with MiXCR into one record per CDR3 protein. This table holds hundreds of thousands of distinct CDR3 sequences, 16% found once. The gene calls are TRBV10-3 and TRBJ2-7; D is possibly TRBD2 (5 bases). The sample was PBMCs or a T cell subset sorted from them (not recorded which). This TCR came from a man in his late teens or twenties who had mild COVID-19 (a few samples of this study predate the infection). Cell type and time point are not known. This CDR3 reads CAISDGFSDYEQYF. The CDR3, as DNA: TGTGCCATCAGTGATGGGTTTAGCGACTACGAGCAGTACTTC.